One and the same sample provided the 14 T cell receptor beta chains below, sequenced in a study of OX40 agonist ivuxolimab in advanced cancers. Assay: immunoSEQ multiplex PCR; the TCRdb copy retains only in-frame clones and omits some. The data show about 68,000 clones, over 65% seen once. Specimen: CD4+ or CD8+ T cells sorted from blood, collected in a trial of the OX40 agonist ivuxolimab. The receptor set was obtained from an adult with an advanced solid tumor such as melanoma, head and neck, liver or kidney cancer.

CDR3 bases: TGTGCCAGCAGCGTAGGAGGGGGGGCTAGTGAAGCTTTCTTT. It encodes CASSVGGGASEAFF. V and J are TRBV9 and TRBJ1-1, with D tentatively TRBD1 (6 bases). CDR3 length: 14 residues. V shed 0 bases and J shed 7 bases, with 13 bases lying between them. The V gene's germline CDR1 is SGDLS and CDR2 YYNGEE. Combining the CDR3 with reference TRBV9 and TRBJ1-1 gives the whole variable domain DSGVTQTPKHLITATGQRVTLRCSPRSGDLSVYWYQQSLDQGLQFLIQYYNGEERAKGNILERFSAQQFPDLHSELNLSSLELGDSALYFCASSVGGGASEAFFGQGTRLTVV.

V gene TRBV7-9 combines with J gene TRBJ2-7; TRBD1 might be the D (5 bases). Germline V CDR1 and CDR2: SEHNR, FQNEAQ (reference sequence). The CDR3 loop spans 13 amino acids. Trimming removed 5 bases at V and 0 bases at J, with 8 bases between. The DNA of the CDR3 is TGTGCCAGCAGCCGGACATACTCCTACGAGCAGTACTTC. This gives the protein CASSRTYSYEQYF.

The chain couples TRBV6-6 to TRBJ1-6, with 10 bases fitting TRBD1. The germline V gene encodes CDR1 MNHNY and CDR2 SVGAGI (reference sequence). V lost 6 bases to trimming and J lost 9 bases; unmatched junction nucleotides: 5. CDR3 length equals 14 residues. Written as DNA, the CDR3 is TGTGCCAGCAGGACGGGGACAGGGGTTTCACCCCTCCACTTT. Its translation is CASRTGTGVSPLHF.

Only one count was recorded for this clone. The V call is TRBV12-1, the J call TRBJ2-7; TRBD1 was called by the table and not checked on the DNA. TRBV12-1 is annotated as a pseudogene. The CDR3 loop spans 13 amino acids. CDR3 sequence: CARGRTGTYEQYF. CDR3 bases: TGTGCCAGGGGCCGGACAGGGACCTACGAGCAGTACTTC.

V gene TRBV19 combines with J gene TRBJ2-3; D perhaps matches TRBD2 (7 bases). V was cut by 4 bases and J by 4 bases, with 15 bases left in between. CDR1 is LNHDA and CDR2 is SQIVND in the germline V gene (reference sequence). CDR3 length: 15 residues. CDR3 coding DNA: TGTGCCAGTAGTACTCGAGGGGGGGCTGCAGATACGCAGTATTTT. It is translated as CASSTRGGAADTQYF.

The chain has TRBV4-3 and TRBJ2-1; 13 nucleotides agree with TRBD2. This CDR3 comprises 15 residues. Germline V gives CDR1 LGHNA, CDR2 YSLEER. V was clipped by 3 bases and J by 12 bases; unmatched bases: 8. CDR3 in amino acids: CASSQGTSGVVGQFF. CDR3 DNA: TGCGCCAGCAGCCAGGGGACTAGCGGGGTTGTGGGGCAGTTCTTC.

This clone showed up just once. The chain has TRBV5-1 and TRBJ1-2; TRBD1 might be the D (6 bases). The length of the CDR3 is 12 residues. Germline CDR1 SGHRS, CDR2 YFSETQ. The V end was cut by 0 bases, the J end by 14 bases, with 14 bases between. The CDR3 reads CASSLAGGGETF. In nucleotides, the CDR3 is TGCGCCAGCAGCTTGGCGGGAGGGGGTGAAACCTTC.

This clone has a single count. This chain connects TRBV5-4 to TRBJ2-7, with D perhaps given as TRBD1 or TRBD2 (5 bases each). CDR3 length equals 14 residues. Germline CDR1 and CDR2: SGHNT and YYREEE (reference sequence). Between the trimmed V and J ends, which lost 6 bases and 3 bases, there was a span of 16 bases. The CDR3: CASTRDGPFYEQYF. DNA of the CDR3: TGTGCCAGCACCAGGGACGGGCCCTTCTACGAGCAGTACTTC.

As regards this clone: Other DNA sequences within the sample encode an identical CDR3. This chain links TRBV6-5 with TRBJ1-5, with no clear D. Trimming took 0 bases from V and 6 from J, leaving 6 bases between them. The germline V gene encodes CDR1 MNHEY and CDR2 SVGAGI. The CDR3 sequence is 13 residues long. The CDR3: CASSYSFGQPQHF. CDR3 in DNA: TGTGCCAGCAGTTACTCATTTGGTCAGCCCCAGCATTTT.

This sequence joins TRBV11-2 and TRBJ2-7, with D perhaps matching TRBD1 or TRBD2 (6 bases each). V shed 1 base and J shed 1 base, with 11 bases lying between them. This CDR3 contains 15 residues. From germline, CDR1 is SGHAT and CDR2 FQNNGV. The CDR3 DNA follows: TGTGCCAGCAGCTTAGGGGGGGCAGGGTCCTACGAGCAGTACTTC. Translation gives CASSLGGAGSYEQYF.

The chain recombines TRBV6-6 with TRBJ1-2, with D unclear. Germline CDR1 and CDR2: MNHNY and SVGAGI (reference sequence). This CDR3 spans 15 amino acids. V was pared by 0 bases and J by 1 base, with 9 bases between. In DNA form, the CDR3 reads TGTGCCAGCAGTTACTCGTACACAATTAACTATGGCTACACCTTC. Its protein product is CASSYSYTINYGYTF.

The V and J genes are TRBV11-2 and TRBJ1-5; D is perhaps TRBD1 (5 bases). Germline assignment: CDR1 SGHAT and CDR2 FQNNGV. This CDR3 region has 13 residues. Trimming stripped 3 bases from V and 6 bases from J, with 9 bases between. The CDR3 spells CASSLSGSQPQHF. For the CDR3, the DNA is TGTGCCAGCAGCTTGTCAGGGAGTCAGCCCCAGCATTTT.

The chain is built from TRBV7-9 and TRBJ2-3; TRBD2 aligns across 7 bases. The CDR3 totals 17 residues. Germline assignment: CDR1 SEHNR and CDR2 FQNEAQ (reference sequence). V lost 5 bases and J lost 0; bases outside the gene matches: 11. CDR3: CASSPQERGPSTDTQYF. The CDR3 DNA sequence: TGTGCCAGCAGCCCCCAGGAGCGGGGACCCAGCACAGATACGCAGTATTTT.

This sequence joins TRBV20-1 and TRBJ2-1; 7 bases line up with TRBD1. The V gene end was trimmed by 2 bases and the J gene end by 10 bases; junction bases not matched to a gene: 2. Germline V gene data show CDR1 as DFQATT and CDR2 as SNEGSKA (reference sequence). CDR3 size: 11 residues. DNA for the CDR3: TGCAGTGCTAGATCACAGGGGGAGCAGTTCTTC. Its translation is CSARSQGEQFF.